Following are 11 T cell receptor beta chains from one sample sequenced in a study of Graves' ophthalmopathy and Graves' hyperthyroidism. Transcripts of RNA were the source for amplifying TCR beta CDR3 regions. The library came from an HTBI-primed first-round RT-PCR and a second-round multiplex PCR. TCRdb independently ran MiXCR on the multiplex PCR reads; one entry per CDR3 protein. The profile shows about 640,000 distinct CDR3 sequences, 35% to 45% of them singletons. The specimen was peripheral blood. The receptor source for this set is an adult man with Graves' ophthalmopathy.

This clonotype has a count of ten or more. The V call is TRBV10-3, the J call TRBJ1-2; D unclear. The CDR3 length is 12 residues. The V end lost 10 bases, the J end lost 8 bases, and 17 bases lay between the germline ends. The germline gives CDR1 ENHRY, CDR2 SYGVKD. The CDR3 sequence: CASSPPGAGYTF. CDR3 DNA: TGTGCCAGCAGCCCCCCAGGCGCCGGCTACACCTTC.

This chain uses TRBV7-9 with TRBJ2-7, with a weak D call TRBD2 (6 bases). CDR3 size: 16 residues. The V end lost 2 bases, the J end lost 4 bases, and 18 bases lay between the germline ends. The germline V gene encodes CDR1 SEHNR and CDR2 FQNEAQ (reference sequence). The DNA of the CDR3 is TGTGCCAGCAGCTTAACGGGCAGGAGGGTTCATTACGAGCAGTACTTC. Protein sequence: CASSLTGRRVHYEQYF.

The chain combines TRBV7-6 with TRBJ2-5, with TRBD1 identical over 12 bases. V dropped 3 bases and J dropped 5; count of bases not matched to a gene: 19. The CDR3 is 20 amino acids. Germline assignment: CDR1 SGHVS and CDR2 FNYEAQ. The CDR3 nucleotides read TGTGCCAGCAGCTTGGCCCCCCCGGGACAGGGGGCTATTCTATGGGAGACCCAGTACTTC. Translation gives CASSLAPPGQGAILWETQYF.

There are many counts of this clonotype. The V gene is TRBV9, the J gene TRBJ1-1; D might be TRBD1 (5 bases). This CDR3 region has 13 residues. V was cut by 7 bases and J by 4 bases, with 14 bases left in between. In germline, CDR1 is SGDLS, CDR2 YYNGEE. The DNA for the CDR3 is TGTGCCAGCTGCCCAGGGCCGGGCACTGAAGCTTTCTTT. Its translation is CASCPGPGTEAFF. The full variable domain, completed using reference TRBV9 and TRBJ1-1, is DSGVTQTPKHLITATGQRVTLRCSPRSGDLSVYWYQQSLDQGLQFLIQYYNGEERAKGNILERFSAQQFPDLHSELNLSSLELGDSALYFCASCPGPGTEAFFGQGTRLTVV.

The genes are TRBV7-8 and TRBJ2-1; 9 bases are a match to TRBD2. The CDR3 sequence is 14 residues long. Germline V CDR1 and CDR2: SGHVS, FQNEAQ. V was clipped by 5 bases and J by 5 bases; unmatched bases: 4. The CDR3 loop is CASSLIAGDNEQFF. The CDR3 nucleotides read TGTGCCAGCAGCCTAATAGCGGGAGACAATGAGCAGTTCTTC. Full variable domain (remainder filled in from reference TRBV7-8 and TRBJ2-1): GAGVSQSPRYKVAKRGQDVALRCDPISGHVSLFWYQQALGQGPEFLTYFQNEAQLDKSGLPSDRFFAERPEGSVSTLKIQRTQQEDSAVYLCASSLIAGDNEQFFGPGTRLTVL.

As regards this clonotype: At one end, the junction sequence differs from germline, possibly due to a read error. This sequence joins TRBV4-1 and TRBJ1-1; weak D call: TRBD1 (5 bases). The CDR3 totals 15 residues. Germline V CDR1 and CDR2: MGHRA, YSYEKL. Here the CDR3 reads CASSHAPRDGQGAFF. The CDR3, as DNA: TGTGCCAGCAGCCATGCCCCCCGGGACGGGCAAGGAGCTTTCTTT.

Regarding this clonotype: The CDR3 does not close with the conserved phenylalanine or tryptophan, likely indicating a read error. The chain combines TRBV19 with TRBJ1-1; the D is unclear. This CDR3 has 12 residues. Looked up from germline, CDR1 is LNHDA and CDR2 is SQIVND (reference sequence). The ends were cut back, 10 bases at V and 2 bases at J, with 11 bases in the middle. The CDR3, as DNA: TGTGCCATAAGACAAGGAAACACTGAAGCTTTCCTT. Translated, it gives CAIRQGNTEAFL.

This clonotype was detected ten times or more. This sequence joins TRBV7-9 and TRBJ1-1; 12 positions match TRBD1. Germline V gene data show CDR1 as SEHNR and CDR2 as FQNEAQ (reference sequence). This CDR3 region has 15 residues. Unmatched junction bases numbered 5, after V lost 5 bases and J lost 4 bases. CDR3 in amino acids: CASSKPGQGATEAFF. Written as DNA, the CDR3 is TGTGCCAGCAGCAAACCGGGACAGGGGGCCACTGAAGCTTTCTTT.

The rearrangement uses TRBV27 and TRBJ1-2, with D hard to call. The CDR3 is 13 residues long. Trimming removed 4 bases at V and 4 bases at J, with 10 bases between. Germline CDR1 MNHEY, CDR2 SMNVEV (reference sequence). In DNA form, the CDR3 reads TGTGCCAGCAGTTACGACACCTCCTATGGCTACACCTTC. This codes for CASSYDTSYGYTF.

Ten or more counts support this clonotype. The CDR3 DNA follows: TGTGCCAGCAGCCCAACAGCGGGGGGCGGTTACGAGCAGTACTTC. It specifies CASSPTAGGGYEQYF. The V call is TRBV6-5, the J call TRBJ2-7; 9 bases fit TRBD2. The CDR3 is made up of 15 amino acids. Germline V gives CDR1 MNHEY, CDR2 SVGAGI. V lost 6 bases and J lost 4; bases outside the gene matches: 10.

This CDR3 reads CASSPLGHDGYTF. The DNA for the CDR3 is TGTGCCAGCAGCCCCCTCGGGCACGATGGCTACACCTTC. V gene TRBV7-2 combines with J gene TRBJ1-2; D is undetermined. The CDR3 is 13 amino acids. Germline V lookup: CDR1 SGHTA, CDR2 FQGNSA. V was clipped by 5 bases and J by 6 bases, with 13 bases between them.